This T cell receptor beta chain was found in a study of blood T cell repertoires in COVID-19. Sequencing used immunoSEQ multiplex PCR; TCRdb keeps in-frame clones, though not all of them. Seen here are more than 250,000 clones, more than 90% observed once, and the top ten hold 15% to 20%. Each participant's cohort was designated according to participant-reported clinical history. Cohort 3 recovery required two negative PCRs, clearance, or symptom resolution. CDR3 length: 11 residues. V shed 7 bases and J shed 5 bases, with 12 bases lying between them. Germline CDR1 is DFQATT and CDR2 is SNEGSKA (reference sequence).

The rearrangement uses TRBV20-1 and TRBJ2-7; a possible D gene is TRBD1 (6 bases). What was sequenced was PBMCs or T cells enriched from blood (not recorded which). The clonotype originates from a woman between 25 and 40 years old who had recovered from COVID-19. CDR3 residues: CSVRQGNEQYF. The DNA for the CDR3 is TGCAGTGTGCGTCAGGGGAACGAGCAGTACTTC.